Shown below are 25 T cell receptor beta chains from a single sample sequenced in a study of response to subunit inactivated influenza vaccine. From the RT-PCR reads, TCRdb called clonotypes with MiXCR, one entry per CDR3 protein. The profile covers more than 550,000 distinct CDR3 sequences, with 11% appearing a single time and 11% taken by the ten largest. The same data also contributed to another study, on T cells expressing NK-cell markers. That source reports: TCR beta cDNA was generated via 5'RACE template switching incorporating UMIs.

The sequences come from PBMCs from blood, collected on the day of vaccination. All receptors derive from a middle-aged man who received an inactivated influenza vaccine.

The chain uses TRBV6-2 or TRBV6-3 and TRBJ2-5; D is uncertain. This CDR3 region has 13 residues. CDR1 is MNHEY, CDR2 SVGEGT, per germline. Deletions cut 2 bases from V and 7 bases from J, with 11 bases between. This CDR3 reads CASSYTDSGTQYF. The CDR3 DNA follows: TGTGCCAGCAGTTACACCGATTCCGGGACCCAGTACTTC.

V and J are TRBV9 and TRBJ2-7; maybe TRBD1 (6 bases). The V end was cut by 4 bases, the J end by 3 bases, with 17 bases between. The germline V gene encodes CDR1 SGDLS and CDR2 YYNGEE. This CDR3 contains 15 residues. Written as DNA, the CDR3 is TGTGCCAGCAGCCCAACACAGAGCAGGGGCTACGAGCAGTACTTC. Encoded protein: CASSPTQSRGYEQYF. Full variable domain (missing parts from reference TRBV9 and TRBJ2-7): DSGVTQTPKHLITATGQRVTLRCSPRSGDLSVYWYQQSLDQGLQFLIQYYNGEERAKGNILERFSAQQFPDLHSELNLSSLELGDSALYFCASSPTQSRGYEQYFGPGTRLTVT.

This clonotype showed up just a few times. V is TRBV7-8 and J is TRBJ2-5, with no clear D. CDR3 length: 12 amino acids. V lost 8 bases to trimming and J lost 4 bases, with 11 bases between them. Germline CDR1 SGHVS, CDR2 FQNEAQ. CDR3 nucleotide sequence: TGTGCCAGCGGCCTACGACGAGAGACCCAGTACTTC. Translation gives CASGLRRETQYF. The full variable domain, completed using reference TRBV7-8 and TRBJ2-5, is GAGVSQSPRYKVAKRGQDVALRCDPISGHVSLFWYQQALGQGPEFLTYFQNEAQLDKSGLPSDRFFAERPEGSVSTLKIQRTQQEDSAVYLCASGLRRETQYFGPGTRLLVL.

This clonotype was seen more than once but under ten times. The chain links TRBV4-1 to TRBJ2-7; 8 bases align to TRBD1. The germline CDR1 and CDR2 sequences are MGHRA and YSYEKL. CDR3 length: 15 amino acids. V dropped 3 bases and J dropped 6; count of bases not matched to a gene: 10. This CDR3 is CASSQSAGTGAEQYF. The CDR3 bases are TGCGCCAGCAGCCAGTCGGCCGGGACAGGAGCCGAGCAGTACTTC.

This clonotype was seen a few times. CDR3 DNA: TGTGCCATCAGGGGCTTCAGGGGACTAGTGTCGGACAATGAGCAGTTCTTC. Its protein is CAIRGFRGLVSDNEQFF. The chain has TRBV10-3 and TRBJ2-1; 8 bases align to TRBD2. In germline, CDR1 is ENHRY, CDR2 SYGVKD. The junction had 15 bases not matched to a gene; V was cut back by 6 bases and J by 5 bases. The CDR3 loop spans 17 amino acids.

Only a few counts were recorded for this clonotype. The chain is built from TRBV7-9 and TRBJ2-2, with D perhaps matching TRBD1 or TRBD2 (5 bases each). Deletions cut 8 bases from V and 8 bases from J, with 18 bases between. Germline assignment: CDR1 SEHNR and CDR2 FQNEAQ (reference sequence). This CDR3 region has 14 residues. Here the CDR3 DNA reads TGTGCCAGCTTGTCCCGGGACGGCGGTGGGGAGCTGTTTTTT. It codes for CASLSRDGGGELFF.

This rearrangement joins TRBV15 to TRBJ2-3, with D uncertain. This CDR3 has 16 amino acids. CDR1 and CDR2 (germline): LNHNV, YYDKDF (reference sequence). V lost 0 bases and J lost 4, with 14 bases in between. This CDR3 reads CATSREGAWLADTQYF. In DNA, the CDR3 is TGTGCCACCAGCAGAGAAGGAGCCTGGTTAGCAGATACGCAGTATTTT.

This clonotype was seen a few times. The gene calls are TRBV6-1 and TRBJ1-2; D unresolved. V was pared by 6 bases and J by 2 bases, with 13 bases between. The CDR3 contains 14 residues. The germline V gene encodes CDR1 MNHNS and CDR2 SASEGT. The chain's CDR3 is CASSPLDGNYGYTF. The CDR3 DNA is TGTGCCAGCAGCCCTTTGGACGGAAACTATGGCTACACCTTC.

This chain connects TRBV3-1 to TRBJ2-1, with a tentative D call TRBD2 (6 bases). V dropped 4 bases and J dropped 0 bases, with 22 bases sitting between them. The CDR3 extends over 19 amino acids. The germline gives CDR1 LGHDT, CDR2 YNNKEL (reference sequence). The CDR3, as DNA: TGTGCCAGCAGCCCTCGTTATCTCGCGGGATCGGTCTCCTACAATGAGCAGTTCTTC. Translation: CASSPRYLAGSVSYNEQFF.

This clonotype turned up a few times. The chain couples TRBV7-8 to TRBJ1-4; no reliable D call. CDR1 and CDR2 (germline): SGHVS, FQNEAQ. V was shortened by 2 bases and J by 0 bases, with 10 bases between the two germline ends. This CDR3 is 16 amino acids long. CDR3 amino acids: CASSLISQATNEKLFF. CDR3 nucleotide sequence: TGTGCCAGCAGCTTAATCTCTCAAGCAACTAATGAAAAACTGTTTTTT.

CDR3 coding DNA: TGCAGTGCTAGCCCAGGGGCTGGGGTGGGGAACACTGAAGCTTTCTTT. This translates into CSASPGAGVGNTEAFF. This chain joins TRBV20-1 and TRBJ1-1, with D possibly TRBD1 on 6 matching bases. This CDR3 spans 16 amino acids. Germline values: CDR1 DFQATT, CDR2 SNEGSKA (reference sequence). Trimming stripped 3 bases from V and 1 base from J, with 18 bases between.

The rearrangement links TRBV6-2 or TRBV6-3 to TRBJ2-7; TRBD1 matches at 10 bases. This CDR3 has 15 amino acids. Germline V gene lookup returns CDR1 MNHEY and CDR2 SVGEGT. V lost 5 bases, J lost 6 bases, and 10 bases stayed unmatched. As DNA, the CDR3 is TGTGCCAGCAGTGCATCCCGGGACAGGGGCACCGAGCAGTACTTC. Its translation is CASSASRDRGTEQYF.

The V gene is TRBV24-1, the J gene TRBJ2-3; a possible D gene is TRBD2 (7 bases). CDR1 and CDR2 from the germline V gene are KGHDR and SFDVKD. The CDR3 has 14 residues. Between the trimmed V and J ends, which lost 9 bases and 0 bases, there was a span of 12 bases. CDR3 DNA sequence: TGTGCCACCGGGGGGGGGGCCAGCACAGATACGCAGTATTTT. It specifies CATGGGASTDTQYF.

This clonotype showed up many times. The rearrangement joins TRBV20-1 to TRBJ2-1; D may be TRBD2 (6 bases). The CDR3 is made up of 14 amino acids. With 0 bases removed from V and 7 bases from J, the gap between germline ends came to 13 bases. Germline assignment: CDR1 DFQATT and CDR2 SNEGSKA (reference sequence). The CDR3 coding sequence is TGCAGTGCTAGAGATCCCGGGACTCCAAATGAGCAGTTCTTC. It is translated as CSARDPGTPNEQFF.

In this sample, this clonotype turned up many times. The V and J genes are TRBV3-1 and TRBJ2-7; D may correspond to TRBD1 or TRBD2 (6 bases each). The germline gives CDR1 LGHDT, CDR2 YNNKEL (reference sequence). The V and J ends lost 4 bases and 7 bases respectively, with 17 bases between them. The CDR3 totals 14 residues. Here the CDR3 reads CASSLTSSQGEQYF. CDR3 nucleotides: TGTGCCAGCAGCCTGACTAGTTCCCAGGGGGAGCAGTACTTC.

The chain links TRBV12-3 or TRBV12-4 to TRBJ1-1; D is unclear. Trimming left V 5 bases short and J 4 bases short, with 11 bases between. This CDR3 is 13 amino acids long. CDR3 amino acids: CASSPTRVTEAFF. CDR3 coding DNA: TGTGCCAGCAGTCCTACCCGTGTCACTGAAGCTTTCTTT.

V and J are TRBV20-1 and TRBJ2-2; TRBD1 matches 8 bases. The V and J ends lost 0 bases and 0 bases, in that order; junction bases with no gene match: 15. Germline CDR1 and CDR2: DFQATT and SNEGSKA (reference sequence). The CDR3 is made up of 20 amino acids. The CDR3 DNA is TGCAGTGCTAGAGACTTACAGGTTACAGGGGGAACAACGAACACCGGGGAGCTGTTTTTT. Translating gives CSARDLQVTGGTTNTGELFF.

The chain couples TRBV15 to TRBJ2-7; D perhaps matches TRBD1 (6 bases). V was trimmed by 0 bases and J by 4 bases, leaving 10 bases between them. Germline V gene sequence: CDR1 LNHNV, CDR2 YYDKDF (reference sequence). This CDR3 has 14 residues. CDR3 sequence: CATSRDHQGYEQYF. In nucleotides, the CDR3 is TGTGCCACCAGCAGAGATCACCAGGGGTACGAGCAGTACTTC.

Points on this clonotype: The germline gene is not matched at one end of the junction; a read error may be the cause. The rearrangement uses TRBV7-2 and TRBJ2-5; 8 bases agree with TRBD1. The CDR3 is 17 residues long. Germline-derived CDR1 and CDR2 are SGHTA and FQGNSA. In DNA, the CDR3 is TGTGCCAGCAGCTTAGGGGACAGGCGCTACTACCAACAGACCCAGTACTTC. The encoded protein is CASSLGDRRYYQQTQYF.

The chain is built from TRBV29-1 and TRBJ2-7, with 9 bases that match TRBD1. V trimming: 6 bases; J trimming: 1 base; junction bases outside the gene matches: 4. The CDR3 sequence is 13 residues long. Germline CDR1 reads SQVTM; CDR2 reads ANQGSEA. The CDR3 coding sequence is TGCAGCGTGACGGGACAGGGATCCTACGAGCAGTACTTC. Translated, it gives CSVTGQGSYEQYF.

The chain carries TRBV25-1 and TRBJ1-4; possibly TRBD1 for D (5 bases). The CDR3 covers 15 residues. Between the trimmed V and J ends, which lost 1 base and 5 bases, there was a span of 11 bases. From germline, CDR1 is MGHDK and CDR2 SYGVNS. The CDR3 spells CASSESGGGNEKLFF. The CDR3, as DNA: TGTGCCAGCAGTGAATCTGGGGGAGGGAATGAAAAACTGTTTTTT. The full variable domain, completed using reference TRBV25-1 and TRBJ1-4, is EADIYQTPRYLVIGTGKKITLECSQTMGHDKMYWYQQDPGMELHLIHYSYGVNSTEKGDLSSESTVSRIRTEHFPLTLESARPSHTSQYLCASSESGGGNEKLFFGSGTQLSVL.

Only a few counts were recorded for this clonotype. V is TRBV6-2 or TRBV6-3 and J is TRBJ1-1; D gene uncertain. The germline gives CDR1 MNHEY, CDR2 SVGEGT. This CDR3 is 11 amino acids long. V was clipped by 3 bases and J by 8 bases, with 7 bases between them. The CDR3 reads CASSYLREAFF. The CDR3, as DNA: TGTGCCAGCAGTTATCTCAGAGAAGCTTTCTTT.

V is TRBV5-1 and J is TRBJ2-1, with D maybe TRBD2 (5 bases). Trimming shortened V by 4 bases and J by 4 bases, and 15 bases separated the two germline ends. This CDR3 contains 15 residues. Per germline, CDR1 SGHRS and CDR2 YFSETQ. CDR3 region: CASSPSSSIYNEQFF. The CDR3 bases are TGCGCCAGCAGCCCTAGCAGCTCGATTTACAATGAGCAGTTCTTC. Using reference TRBV5-1 and TRBJ2-1 for the parts outside the CDR3, the full variable domain is KAGVTQTPRYLIKTRGQQVTLSCSPISGHRSVSWYQQTPGQGLQFLFEYFSETQRNKGNFPGRFSGRQFSNSRSEMNVSTLELGDSALYLCASSPSSSIYNEQFFGPGTRLTVL.

This clonotype appeared many times. The V gene is TRBV12-3 or TRBV12-4, the J gene TRBJ2-3; 11 positions match TRBD2. CDR3 length: 15 residues. J lost 5 bases, V lost 4 bases, and 5 bases had no gene match. CDR3 sequence reads: CASSSLAGGGDTQYF. The CDR3 DNA follows: TGTGCCAGCAGTTCCCTAGCGGGGGGTGGAGATACGCAGTATTTT.

The V gene is TRBV3-1, the J gene TRBJ2-1; 9 bases match TRBD2. The V gene end was trimmed by 8 bases and the J gene end by 2 bases; junction bases not matched to a gene: 10. The CDR3 contains 16 residues. In germline, CDR1 is LGHDT, CDR2 YNNKEL (reference sequence). This CDR3 reads CASSRRGGITYNEQFF. CDR3 DNA: TGTGCCAGCTCTCGGCGGGGGGGCATAACCTACAATGAGCAGTTCTTC.